Below, 22 T cell receptor beta chains from the same sample are listed, as sequenced in a study of cytomegalovirus exposure and HLA in healthy donors (dated by TCRdb to about 2017). The method was the immunoSEQ multiplex PCR assay. The multiplex PCR relied on a mix of 60 forward primers for TCR Vbeta segments and 13 reverse primers for TCR Jbeta segments. The table comes from immuneACCESS by way of TCRdb, which keeps in-frame sequences with V and J called. Part of the clones is missing from these tables; in studies checked, under half for an unresolved V gene and the rest for unknown reasons. The sample includes 100,000 or so clones, with roughly 78% observed a single time. Approximately 3% of the sample is in the top ten clones. The specimen sequenced was PBMCs. The receptor set was obtained from a woman between 40 and 50 years old in good health and CMV-seronegative.

The V gene is TRBV28, the J gene TRBJ1-3; D perhaps matches TRBD1 (6 bases). The CDR3 is made up of 17 amino acids. Germline values: CDR1 MDHEN, CDR2 SYDVKM. V lost 8 bases, J lost 0 bases, and 20 bases lay in between. The chain's CDR3 is CASLHPRTVISGNTIYF. In DNA form, the CDR3 reads TGTGCCAGCCTGCACCCGAGGACAGTCATCTCTGGAAACACCATATATTTT. The complete variable domain, with remaining parts taken from reference TRBV28 and TRBJ1-3, reads DVKVTQSSRYLVKRTGEKVFLECVQDMDHENMFWYRQDPGLGLRLIYFSYDVKMKEKGDIPEGYSVSREKKERFSLILESASTNQTSMYLCASLHPRTVISGNTIYFGEGSWLTVV.

This rearrangement joins TRBV30 to TRBJ1-6; the D is unclear. The V end was cut by 0 bases, the J end by 5 bases, with 23 bases between. Germline V gene data show CDR1 as GTSNPN and CDR2 as SVGIG (reference sequence). The CDR3 is made up of 19 amino acids. CDR3 DNA sequence: TGTGCCTGGAGTGTCGGGATTCTCAGGCTCCGGGGTGATAATTCACCCCTCCACTTT. This gives the protein CAWSVGILRLRGDNSPLHF.

This rearrangement joins TRBV27 to TRBJ2-3, with TRBD2 matching 11 bases. Looked up from germline, CDR1 is MNHEY and CDR2 is SMNVEV (reference sequence). The ends lost 3 bases at V and 2 bases at J; junction bases unmatched: 4. The CDR3 is 16 residues long. CDR3 sequence reads: CASSFLAGGPTDTQYF. Here the CDR3 DNA reads TGTGCCAGCAGTTTTCTAGCGGGGGGACCCACAGATACGCAGTATTTT.

This rearrangement joins TRBV5-1 to TRBJ2-7, with a tentative D call TRBD2 (6 bases). Trimming removed 4 bases at V and 4 bases at J, with 18 bases between. Germline V gene lookup returns CDR1 SGHRS and CDR2 YFSETQ. This CDR3 is built from 15 residues. The CDR3 bases are TGCGCCAGCAGCCGGGGGAGTGGTCCCGGGTACGAGCAGTACTTC. It encodes CASSRGSGPGYEQYF. The full variable domain, with the rest looked up from reference TRBV5-1 and TRBJ2-7, is KAGVTQTPRYLIKTRGQQVTLSCSPISGHRSVSWYQQTPGQGLQFLFEYFSETQRNKGNFPGRFSGRQFSNSRSEMNVSTLELGDSALYLCASSRGSGPGYEQYFGPGTRLTVT.

This chain connects TRBV27 to TRBJ1-2; tentatively, D is TRBD1 (5 bases). CDR3 length: 15 residues. Germline V lookup: CDR1 MNHEY, CDR2 SMNVEV (reference sequence). V was cut by 6 bases and J by 3 bases, with 17 bases left in between. In DNA form, the CDR3 reads TGTGCCAGCAGCCTGGGGGGACTCGGGGACTATGGCTACACCTTC. Translating it yields CASSLGGLGDYGYTF.

This chain links TRBV30 with TRBJ1-2; D might be TRBD1 (6 bases). Germline values: CDR1 GTSNPN, CDR2 SVGIG (reference sequence). Trimming took 3 bases from V and 2 from J, leaving 10 bases between them. This CDR3 is 13 amino acids long. CDR3 nucleotide sequence: TGTGCCTGGAGGAGAGACAGGAACTATGGCTACACCTTC. The encoded protein is CAWRRDRNYGYTF.

The rearrangement links TRBV11-2 to TRBJ1-2; 10 bases are a match to TRBD1. V lost 2 bases, J lost 3 bases, and 6 bases stayed unmatched. This CDR3 comprises 16 residues. CDR1 and CDR2 (germline): SGHAT, FQNNGV. The DNA for the CDR3 is TGTGCCAGCAGCTTAACTGGGACAGGGGCTCACTATGGCTACACCTTC. This codes for CASSLTGTGAHYGYTF. Filled out from reference TRBV11-2 and TRBJ1-2, the complete variable domain reads EAGVAQSPRYKIIEKRQSVAFWCNPISGHATLYWYQQILGQGPKLLIQFQNNGVVDDSQLPKDRFSAERLKGVDSTLKIQPAKLEDSAVYLCASSLTGTGAHYGYTFGSGTRLTVV.

V and J are TRBV5-5 and TRBJ2-5; 7 bases are shared with TRBD2. The CDR3 length is 18 residues. The germline CDR1 and CDR2 sequences are SGHKS and YYEKEE (reference sequence). Unmatched junction bases numbered 15, after V lost 0 bases and J lost 4 bases. The CDR3 is CASSLAASGKWVGETQYF. CDR3 DNA: TGTGCCAGCAGCTTGGCGGCTAGCGGCAAATGGGTAGGAGAGACCCAGTACTTC.

The genes are TRBV30 and TRBJ2-3; TRBD2 matches at 7 bases. After removal of 7 bases from V and 2 bases from J, the junction contained 6 bases not matched to a gene. Germline CDR1 reads GTSNPN; CDR2 reads SVGIG (reference sequence). The CDR3 has 13 amino acids. CDR3 in DNA: TGTGCCTTAGCGGGTGCGGCCACAGATACGCAGTATTTT. Protein: CALAGAATDTQYF.

This rearrangement joins TRBV5-5 to TRBJ1-6, with D uncertain. The V gene's germline CDR1 is SGHKS and CDR2 YYEKEE (reference sequence). Deletions cut 0 bases from V and 5 bases from J, with 9 bases between. The CDR3 spans 15 residues. DNA for the CDR3: TGTGCCAGCAGCTTGGGCACAGCACATAATTCACCCCTCCACTTT. Protein: CASSLGTAHNSPLHF.

The chain has TRBV6-1 and TRBJ1-2, with D perhaps matching TRBD1 (6 bases). Germline V lookup: CDR1 MNHNS, CDR2 SASEGT. The CDR3 length is 17 residues. V was pared by 4 bases and J by 5 bases, with 23 bases between. The CDR3, as DNA: TGTGCCAGCAGTGCGCTTCAGTACGGGACACTAGGGTATGGCTACACCTTC. Protein: CASSALQYGTLGYGYTF.

The rearrangement joins TRBV6-4 to TRBJ1-5; D may be TRBD1 (5 bases). CDR1 MRHNA and CDR2 SNTAGT come from the germline V gene. Trimming shortened V by 6 bases and J by 3 bases, and 9 bases separated the two germline ends. The CDR3 totals 13 residues. CDR3 in DNA: TGTGCCAGCAGCAGGGCCCTCAATCAGCCCCAGCATTTT. It is translated as CASSRALNQPQHF.

This chain uses TRBV7-2 with TRBJ1-2; TRBD1 might be the D (5 bases). The CDR3 has 14 amino acids. The germline V gene has CDR1 SGHTA and CDR2 FQGNSA. The germline V and J ends were trimmed by 3 bases and 8 bases, with 16 bases remaining between them. CDR3 sequence (DNA): TGTGCCAGCAGCTTCCGCGGGGGACTCGTGGGCTACACCTTC. This sequence encodes CASSFRGGLVGYTF.

V is TRBV9 and J is TRBJ1-2; TRBD1 might be the D (5 bases). V gave up 0 bases and J gave up 4 bases, with 7 bases separating them. CDR3 length: 13 residues. Germline lookup yields CDR1 SGDLS and CDR2 YYNGEE. This chain's CDR3 is CASSVAGFYGYTF. The CDR3 nucleotides read TGTGCCAGCAGCGTAGCAGGGTTCTATGGCTACACCTTC.

V and J are TRBV7-2 and TRBJ2-1, with 13 bases lining up with TRBD2. This CDR3 is 14 amino acids long. The germline gives CDR1 SGHTA, CDR2 FQGNSA. The J segment lost 8 bases and the V segment lost 5 bases, leaving 3 bases of the junction unmatched. CDR3 sequence: CASSRTSGSYEQFF. The CDR3 DNA sequence: TGTGCCAGCAGCCGGACTAGCGGGAGCTATGAGCAGTTCTTC.

This clone was observed a single time. The chain employs TRBV5-5 and TRBJ2-2; D gene unclear. Trimming pared 0 bases from V and 10 bases from J, leaving 7 bases between. Germline CDR1 reads SGHKS; CDR2 reads YYEKEE (reference sequence). The CDR3 consists of 12 residues. CDR3 region: CASSLVGEELFF. In DNA, the CDR3 is TGTGCCAGCAGCTTGGTGGGCGAGGAGCTGTTTTTT.

J is TRBJ2-7 and V is TRBV27, with TRBD1 identical over 7 bases. This CDR3 is built from 15 residues. The V gene's germline CDR1 is MNHEY and CDR2 SMNVEV (reference sequence). The V segment lost 2 bases and the J segment 0 bases; nucleotides outside the gene matches: 4. CDR3: CASSLQQGFSYEQYF. The CDR3 DNA follows: TGTGCCAGCAGTTTACAACAGGGGTTCTCCTACGAGCAGTACTTC.

The chain recombines TRBV5-8 with TRBJ2-3; 12 positions match TRBD2. V was clipped by 1 base and J by 3 bases; unmatched bases: 0. The CDR3 covers 15 residues. CDR1 SGHTS and CDR2 YDEGEE come from the germline V gene. CDR3 bases: TGTGCCAGCAGCTTGCTAGCGGGGGGGACAGATACGCAGTATTTT. Residues: CASSLLAGGTDTQYF. Looking up the rest from reference TRBV5-8 and TRBJ2-3 gives the full variable domain: EAGVTQSPTHLIKTRGQQATLRCSPISGHTSVYWYQQALGLGLQFLLWYDEGEERNRGNFPPRFSGRQFPNYSSELNVNALELEDSALYLCASSLLAGGTDTQYFGPGTRLTVL.

The chain carries TRBV18 and TRBJ1-1; weak D call: TRBD1 (5 bases). The germline V and J ends were trimmed by 2 bases and 7 bases, with 14 bases remaining between them. This CDR3 has 14 residues. Germline V gene data show CDR1 as KGHSH and CDR2 as LQKENI. CDR3 amino acids: CASSPGRGSIEAFF. DNA of the CDR3: TGTGCCAGCTCACCAGGGAGGGGTTCAATTGAAGCTTTCTTT.

The chain employs TRBV6-1 and TRBJ1-5; maybe TRBD1 (6 bases). Germline V gives CDR1 MNHNS, CDR2 SASEGT. V shed 0 bases and J shed 9 bases, with 18 bases lying between them. This CDR3 comprises 16 residues. Here the CDR3 reads CASSEAETGPARPQHF. The CDR3, as DNA: TGTGCCAGCAGTGAAGCAGAGACAGGCCCCGCCCGGCCCCAGCATTTT.

The chain combines TRBV7-6 with TRBJ2-2; 10 bases match TRBD2. This CDR3 is 16 amino acids long. Germline CDR1 is SGHVS and CDR2 is FNYEAQ. The junction had 7 bases not matched to a gene; V was cut back by 5 bases and J by 4 bases. Here the CDR3 reads CASSLSGGAVTGELFF. The DNA of the CDR3 is TGTGCCAGCAGCCTGAGCGGGGGGGCCGTCACCGGGGAGCTGTTTTTT.

The rearrangement joins TRBV29-1 to TRBJ1-1; maybe TRBD1 (6 bases). Germline V gene lookup returns CDR1 SQVTM and CDR2 ANQGSEA. This CDR3 region has 18 residues. Trimming stripped 0 bases from V and 6 bases from J, with 26 bases between. CDR3 coding DNA: TGCAGCGTTGAAGATCTGTACCTTCCGGGACAAGGGGGATCTGAAGCTTTCTTT. This encodes CSVEDLYLPGQGGSEAFF. Drawing the rest from reference TRBV29-1 and TRBJ1-1, the complete variable domain is SAVISQKPSRDICQRGTSLTIQCQVDSQVTMMFWYRQQPGQSLTLIATANQGSEATYESGFVIDKFPISRPNLTFSTLTVSNMSPEDSSIYLCSVEDLYLPGQGGSEAFFGQGTRLTVV.